This T cell receptor beta chain was documented in a study of T cells in Graves' hyperthyroidism and ophthalmopathy. Germline assignment: CDR1 GTSNPN and CDR2 SVGIG (reference sequence). V shed 2 bases and J shed 5 bases, with 10 bases lying between them. This CDR3 region has 13 residues. This clonotype was observed at least ten times. What it binds is not known. The CDR3 regions of TCR beta were amplified from RNA transcripts. Initially, a first-round RT-PCR of the TCR CDR3 employed the HTBI primer set. One entry per CDR3 protein results from TCRdb running MiXCR on the multiplex PCR reads. The sample shows approximately 600,000 distinct CDR3 sequences, approximately 14% of them seen only once. General study results and limits: Researchers found most expanded thyroid clonotypes above 0.001 in blood as well.

The sequence came from a woman between 18 and 29 years old with Graves' ophthalmopathy. The sequencing input was blood. The rearrangement links TRBV30 to TRBJ1-5; D is undetermined. The CDR3 bases are TGTGCCTGGAGTTTGGAGGTAGATCAGCCCCAGCATTTT. Translating it yields CAWSLEVDQPQHF.